A selection of T cell receptor beta chains follows, all from one sample in a study of blood T cell repertoires in COVID-19. Measured with immunoSEQ multiplex PCR; TCRdb has only the in-frame clones, and not every one. The table has about 400,000 clones, roughly 90% seen once; the top ten hold 1.5% to 2%. The specimen sequenced was PBMCs or T cells enriched from blood (not recorded which). The source is a woman aged 25-40 years who had recovered from COVID-19. Both conserved end residues are part of each CDR3. D genes are given only for firm matches.

d_gene: TRBD1; v_gene: TRBV7-6; CDR3aa: CASSPERTGPHTGNTIYF
d_gene: .; v_gene: TRBV3-1/TRBV3-2; CDR3aa: CASSLQETQYF
d_gene: TRBD2; v_gene: TRBV27; CDR3aa: CASSWQAGITDTQYF
d_gene: .; v_gene: TRBV4-1; CDR3aa: CASSHSDGLLPEAFF
d_gene: TRBD2; v_gene: TRBV29-1; CDR3aa: CSVGSGRADTQYF
d_gene: .; v_gene: TRBV25-1; CDR3aa: CASSAGEGRQPQHF
d_gene: .; v_gene: TRBV28; CDR3aa: CASSFQLQGGTEAFF
d_gene: TRBD2; v_gene: TRBV2; CDR3aa: CASLVEAGGAYNEQFF
d_gene: TRBD1; v_gene: TRBV27; CDR3aa: CASSFFPPDRGRYGYGYTF
d_gene: TRBD2; v_gene: TRBV28; CDR3aa: CASSSLAGVGTGELFF
d_gene: TRBD2; v_gene: TRBV2; CDR3aa: CASSGGRVSYEQYF
d_gene: TRBD2; v_gene: TRBV10-2; CDR3aa: CASSRRLAGASYEQYF
d_gene: TRBD2; v_gene: TRBV11-3; CDR3aa: CASSSGTSGRETQYF
d_gene: .; v_gene: TRBV4-1; CDR3aa: CASSQDARAAFF
d_gene: .; v_gene: TRBV19; CDR3aa: CASSKRTGIYEQYF
d_gene: .; v_gene: TRBV7-8; CDR3aa: CASSSQMTGAGNTIYF
d_gene: .; v_gene: TRBV6-4; CDR3aa: CASSDSGGGGRDTQYF
d_gene: TRBD2; v_gene: TRBV19; CDR3aa: CASSLRAGLGFSNTGELFF
d_gene: .; v_gene: TRBV11-2; CDR3aa: CRVRPHSSYNSPLHF
d_gene: .; v_gene: TRBV3-1/TRBV3-2; CDR3aa: CASSPPGTFQETQYF
d_gene: .; v_gene: TRBV6-2/TRBV6-3; CDR3aa: CASSFWTTNTEAFF
d_gene: TRBD2; v_gene: TRBV19; CDR3aa: CASSMALAGGSDTQYF
d_gene: TRBD2; v_gene: TRBV3-1/TRBV3-2; CDR3aa: CASSHSGTSYNEQFF
d_gene: TRBD1; v_gene: TRBV25-1; CDR3aa: CASRLGQPEWYANYGYTF
d_gene: TRBD1; v_gene: TRBV18; CDR3aa: CASSPLQGAAYYNEQFF
d_gene: TRBD1; v_gene: TRBV5-1; CDR3aa: CASSLGWTGGAYEQYF
d_gene: .; v_gene: TRBV10-3; CDR3aa: CAMSGGVLYEQYF
d_gene: .; v_gene: TRBV7-8; CDR3aa: CASSKKRTLEDYGYTF
d_gene: TRBD1; v_gene: TRBV7-9; CDR3aa: CASSLSQGAGYEQYF
d_gene: TRBD1; v_gene: TRBV28; CDR3aa: CASSLAGGPSSYEQYF
d_gene: .; v_gene: TRBV28; CDR3aa: CASSLLGSGEAFF
d_gene: .; v_gene: TRBV11-2; CDR3aa: CASSPTGLDTGELFF
d_gene: TRBD1; v_gene: TRBV18; CDR3aa: CASSHQGAGAEAFF
d_gene: .; v_gene: TRBV7-2; CDR3aa: CASSLGGGATGELFF
d_gene: .; v_gene: TRBV5-4; CDR3aa: CASSLAAGLDEKLFF
d_gene: TRBD1; v_gene: TRBV4-2; CDR3aa: CASSQDRGQGQPQHF
d_gene: .; v_gene: TRBV2; CDR3aa: CASSVALYEQYF
d_gene: .; v_gene: TRBV7-2; CDR3aa: CASSLGGSGTEAFF
d_gene: TRBD2; v_gene: TRBV7-2; CDR3aa: CASSSYGRTGELFF
d_gene: TRBD1; v_gene: TRBV9; CDR3aa: CASSLGTGGGTNEKLFF
d_gene: .; v_gene: TRBV12-3/TRBV12-4; CDR3aa: CASSSPRANEQFF
d_gene: TRBD1; v_gene: TRBV9; CDR3aa: CASSLGQGGYEQYF
d_gene: .; v_gene: TRBV10-3; CDR3aa: CATQRTDTQYF